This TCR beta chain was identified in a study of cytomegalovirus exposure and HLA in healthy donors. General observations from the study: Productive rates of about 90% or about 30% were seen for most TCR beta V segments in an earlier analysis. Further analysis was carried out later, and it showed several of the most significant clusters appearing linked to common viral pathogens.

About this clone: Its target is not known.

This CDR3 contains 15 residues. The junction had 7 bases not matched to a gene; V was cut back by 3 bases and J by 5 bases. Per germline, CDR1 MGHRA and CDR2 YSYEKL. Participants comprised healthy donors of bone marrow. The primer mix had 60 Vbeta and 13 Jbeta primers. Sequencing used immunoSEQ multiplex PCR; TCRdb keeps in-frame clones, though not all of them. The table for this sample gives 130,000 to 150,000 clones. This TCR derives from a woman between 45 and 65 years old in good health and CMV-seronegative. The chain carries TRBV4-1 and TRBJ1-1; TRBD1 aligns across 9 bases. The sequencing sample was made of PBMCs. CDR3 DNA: TGCGCCAGCAGCCATGAGGGCGGGACAGGGACTGAAGCTTTCTTT. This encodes CASSHEGGTGTEAFF.